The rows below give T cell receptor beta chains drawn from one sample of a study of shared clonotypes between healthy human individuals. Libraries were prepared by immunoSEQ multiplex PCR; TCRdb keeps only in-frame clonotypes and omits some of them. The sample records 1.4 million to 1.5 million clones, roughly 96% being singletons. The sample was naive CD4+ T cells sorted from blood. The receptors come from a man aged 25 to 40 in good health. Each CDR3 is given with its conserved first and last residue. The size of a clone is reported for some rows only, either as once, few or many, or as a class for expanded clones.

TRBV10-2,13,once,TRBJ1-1,CASRPRDYTEAFF
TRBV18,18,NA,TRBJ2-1,CASSQALAGVTSYNEQFF
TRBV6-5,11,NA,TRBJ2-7,CASSRGGVRVF
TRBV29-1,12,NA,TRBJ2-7,CSVGAGSYEQYF
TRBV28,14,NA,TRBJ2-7,CASTPRAQGALMYF
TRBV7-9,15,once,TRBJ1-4,CASSPMEVGGEKLFF
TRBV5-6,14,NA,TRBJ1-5,CASSFGSVDQPQHF
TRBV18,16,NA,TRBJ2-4,CASSPVVGSGKNIQYF
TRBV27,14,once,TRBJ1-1,CASIRRGDGTEAFF
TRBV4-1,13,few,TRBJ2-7,CASSHRQSYEQYF
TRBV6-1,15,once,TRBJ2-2,CASSGNVVQTGELFF
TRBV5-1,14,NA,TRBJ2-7,CASSLGQASYEQYF
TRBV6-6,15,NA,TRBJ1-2,CASSQQRRSNYGYTF
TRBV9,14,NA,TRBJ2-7,CASSVGAGSYVQYF
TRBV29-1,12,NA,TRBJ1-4,CSVEDLGEKLFF
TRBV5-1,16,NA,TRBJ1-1,CASSFGSTQGNTEAFF
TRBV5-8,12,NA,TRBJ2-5,CASGQRVETQYF
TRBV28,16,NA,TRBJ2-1,CASRPTTGPSYNEQFF
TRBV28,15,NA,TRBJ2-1,CASSFGGSSYNEQFF
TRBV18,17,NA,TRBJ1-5,CASSPLPSQDSNQPQHF
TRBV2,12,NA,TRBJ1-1,CASSLGPTEAFF
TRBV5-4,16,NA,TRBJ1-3,CASSADGQRSGNTIYF
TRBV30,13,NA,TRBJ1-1,CAWNLQGNTEAFF
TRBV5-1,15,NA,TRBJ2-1,CASSFAVSSYNEQFF
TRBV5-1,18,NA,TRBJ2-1,CASSLSKTSGRGNNEQFF
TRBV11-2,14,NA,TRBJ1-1,CASSLWGQNTEAFF
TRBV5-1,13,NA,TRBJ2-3,CATAEGLTDTQYF